This record covers a single T cell receptor beta chain. The data stem from a study of blood T cell repertoires in COVID-19. In the study overall: Italy, Spain and the United States were the sources of the convalescent and acute COVID-19 samples. T cells, B-cell-depleted T cells, or PBMCs provided the cDNA or gDNA that served as material.

CDR1 LGHNA and CDR2 YNFKEQ come from the germline V gene. This CDR3 region has 15 residues. Deletions cut 4 bases from V and 0 bases from J, with 10 bases between. In the source study's methods: Amplifying reference gene primers gave estimates of nucleated cell counts. Method: immunoSEQ multiplex PCR; TCRdb's copy keeps in-frame clones and lacks some. For V, J and clone size, that table is used; D and trimming come from the DNA. Found here are some 130,000 clones, about four fifths of them singletons; the top ten hold roughly 10%. The origin of this receptor is a middle-aged man with active or convalescent COVID-19. The chain couples TRBV4-2 to TRBJ2-1; D uncertain. Sample: peripheral blood. In nucleotides, the CDR3 is TGTGCCAGCAGCCCCTCAGTTTTCTCCTACAATGAGCAGTTCTTC. Its protein product is CASSPSVFSYNEQFF.